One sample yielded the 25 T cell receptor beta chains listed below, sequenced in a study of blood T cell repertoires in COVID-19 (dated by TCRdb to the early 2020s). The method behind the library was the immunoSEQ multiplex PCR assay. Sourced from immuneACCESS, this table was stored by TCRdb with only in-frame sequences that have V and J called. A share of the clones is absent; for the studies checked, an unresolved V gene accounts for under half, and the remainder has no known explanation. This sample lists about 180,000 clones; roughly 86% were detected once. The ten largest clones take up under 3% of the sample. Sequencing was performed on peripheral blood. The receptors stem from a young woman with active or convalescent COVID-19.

CDR3 protein: CASSQVGGGGEKLFF. The DNA for the CDR3 is TGCGCCAGCAGCCAAGTCGGGGGGGGTGGTGAAAAACTGTTTTTT. V gene TRBV4-1 combines with J gene TRBJ1-4; D might be TRBD1 (5 bases). V lost 1 base to trimming and J lost 7 bases, with 13 bases between them. The germline gives CDR1 MGHRA, CDR2 YSYEKL. There are 15 residues in the CDR3.

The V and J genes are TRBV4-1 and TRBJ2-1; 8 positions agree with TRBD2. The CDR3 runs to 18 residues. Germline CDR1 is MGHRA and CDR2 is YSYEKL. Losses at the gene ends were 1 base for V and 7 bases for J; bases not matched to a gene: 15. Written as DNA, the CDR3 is TGCGCCAGCAGCCAAGGAGAGCCCTTCGGGAGGGCCAGGAATGAGCAGTTCTTC. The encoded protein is CASSQGEPFGRARNEQFF.

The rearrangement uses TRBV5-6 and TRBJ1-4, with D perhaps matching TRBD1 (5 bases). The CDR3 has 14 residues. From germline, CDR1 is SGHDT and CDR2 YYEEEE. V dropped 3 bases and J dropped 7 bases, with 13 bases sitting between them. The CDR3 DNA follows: TGTGCCAGCAGCTCAATCTCCGGGGGTGAAAAACTGTTTTTT. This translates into CASSSISGGEKLFF.

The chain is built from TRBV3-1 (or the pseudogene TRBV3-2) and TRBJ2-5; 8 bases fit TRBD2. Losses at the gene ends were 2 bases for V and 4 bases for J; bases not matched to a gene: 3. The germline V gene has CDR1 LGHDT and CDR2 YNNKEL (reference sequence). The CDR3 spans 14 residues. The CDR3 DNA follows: TGTGCCAGCAGCCAAATCGGGGGGGCAGAGACCCAGTACTTC. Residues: CASSQIGGAETQYF.

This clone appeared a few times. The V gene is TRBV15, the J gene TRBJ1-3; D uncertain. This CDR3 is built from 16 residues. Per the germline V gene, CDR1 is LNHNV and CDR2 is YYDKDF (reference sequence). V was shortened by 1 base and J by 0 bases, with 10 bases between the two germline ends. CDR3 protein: CATSRAVTGSGNTIYF. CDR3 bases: TGTGCCACCAGCAGAGCCGTCACCGGCTCTGGAAACACCATATATTTT.

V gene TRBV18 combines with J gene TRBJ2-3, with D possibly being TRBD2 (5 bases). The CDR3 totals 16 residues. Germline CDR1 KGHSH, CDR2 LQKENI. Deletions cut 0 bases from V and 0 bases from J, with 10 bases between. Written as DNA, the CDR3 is TGTGCCAGCTCACCACCGTTTCGGGAAAGCACAGATACGCAGTATTTT. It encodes CASSPPFRESTDTQYF.

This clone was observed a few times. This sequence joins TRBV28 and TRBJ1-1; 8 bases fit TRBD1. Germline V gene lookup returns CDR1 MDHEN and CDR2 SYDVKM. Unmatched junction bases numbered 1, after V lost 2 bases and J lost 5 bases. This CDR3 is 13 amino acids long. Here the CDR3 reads CASSLTGGTEAFF. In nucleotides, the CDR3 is TGTGCCAGCAGTTTAACAGGGGGTACTGAAGCTTTCTTT.

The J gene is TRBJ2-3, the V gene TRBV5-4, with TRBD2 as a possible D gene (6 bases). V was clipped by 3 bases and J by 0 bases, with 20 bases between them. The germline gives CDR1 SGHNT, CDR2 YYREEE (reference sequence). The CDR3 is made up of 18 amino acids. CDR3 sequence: CASSSYTITSPSTDTQYF. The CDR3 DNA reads TGTGCCAGCAGCTCCTATACCATTACTAGCCCGAGCACAGATACGCAGTATTTT.

This chain's CDR3 is CASSSRLGAEAFF. DNA of the CDR3: TGTGCCAGCAGCTCCCGTCTTGGAGCTGAAGCTTTCTTT. The chain uses TRBV13 and TRBJ1-1; no reliable D call. This CDR3 is built from 13 residues. Trimming left V 4 bases short and J 6 bases short, with 12 bases between. Germline V gives CDR1 PRHDT, CDR2 FYEKMQ (reference sequence).

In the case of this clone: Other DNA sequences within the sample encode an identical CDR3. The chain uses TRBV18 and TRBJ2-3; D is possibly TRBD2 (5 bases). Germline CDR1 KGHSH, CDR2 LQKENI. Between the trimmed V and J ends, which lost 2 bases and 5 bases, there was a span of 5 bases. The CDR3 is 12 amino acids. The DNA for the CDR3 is TGTGCCAGCTCACCAGGAGGAGATACGCAGTATTTT. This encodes CASSPGGDTQYF.

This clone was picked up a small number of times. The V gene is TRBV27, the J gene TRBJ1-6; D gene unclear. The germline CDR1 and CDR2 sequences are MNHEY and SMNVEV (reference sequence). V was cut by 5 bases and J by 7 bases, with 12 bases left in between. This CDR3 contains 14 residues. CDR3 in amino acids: CASSLGLNNSPLHF. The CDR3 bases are TGTGCCAGCAGTCTCGGACTGAACAATTCACCCCTCCACTTT.

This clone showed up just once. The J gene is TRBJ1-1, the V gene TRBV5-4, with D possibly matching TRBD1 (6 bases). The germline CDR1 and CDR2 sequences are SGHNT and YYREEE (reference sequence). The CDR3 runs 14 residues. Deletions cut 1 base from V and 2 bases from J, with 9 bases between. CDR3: CASSLIRGNTEAFF. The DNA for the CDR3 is TGTGCCAGCAGCTTGATCAGGGGCAACACTGAAGCTTTCTTT.

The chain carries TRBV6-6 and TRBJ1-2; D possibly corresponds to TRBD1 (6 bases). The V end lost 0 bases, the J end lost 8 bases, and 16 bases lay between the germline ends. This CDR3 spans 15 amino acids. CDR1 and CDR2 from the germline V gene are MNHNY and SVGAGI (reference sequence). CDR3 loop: CASSYSKGGAWGYTF. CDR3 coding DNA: TGTGCCAGCAGTTACTCGAAGGGGGGGGCCTGGGGCTACACCTTC.

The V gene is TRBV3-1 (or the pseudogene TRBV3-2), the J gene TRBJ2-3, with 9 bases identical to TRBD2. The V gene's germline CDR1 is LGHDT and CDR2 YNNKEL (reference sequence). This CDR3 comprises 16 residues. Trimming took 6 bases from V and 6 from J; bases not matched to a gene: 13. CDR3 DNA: TGTGCCAGCAGGGGCAGGGGGAGCGGGGGGTTCGATACGCAGTATTTT. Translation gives CASRGRGSGGFDTQYF.

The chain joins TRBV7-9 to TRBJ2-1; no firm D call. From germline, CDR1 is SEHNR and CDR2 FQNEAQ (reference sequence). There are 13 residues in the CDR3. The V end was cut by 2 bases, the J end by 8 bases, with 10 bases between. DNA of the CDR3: TGTGCCAGCAGCTTAAATCGTCTCGATGAGCAGTTCTTC. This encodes CASSLNRLDEQFF.

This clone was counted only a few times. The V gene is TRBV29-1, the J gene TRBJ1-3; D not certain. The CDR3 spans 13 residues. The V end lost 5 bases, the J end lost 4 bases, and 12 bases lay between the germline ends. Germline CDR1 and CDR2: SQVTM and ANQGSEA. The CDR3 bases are TGCAGCGTTATGTTGAGGTTAGGAAACACCATATATTTT. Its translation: CSVMLRLGNTIYF.

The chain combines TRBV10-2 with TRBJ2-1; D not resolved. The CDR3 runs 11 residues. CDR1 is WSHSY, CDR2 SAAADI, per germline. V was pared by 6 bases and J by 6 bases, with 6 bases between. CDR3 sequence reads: CASSLINEQFF. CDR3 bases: TGCGCCAGCAGCCTTATCAATGAGCAGTTCTTC.

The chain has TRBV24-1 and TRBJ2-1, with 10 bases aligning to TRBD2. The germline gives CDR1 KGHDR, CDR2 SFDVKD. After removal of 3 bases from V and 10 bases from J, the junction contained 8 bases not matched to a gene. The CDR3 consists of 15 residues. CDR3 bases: TGTGCCACCAGTGATAGGCTAGCGGGAGTGGGGGAGCAGTTCTTC. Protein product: CATSDRLAGVGEQFF.

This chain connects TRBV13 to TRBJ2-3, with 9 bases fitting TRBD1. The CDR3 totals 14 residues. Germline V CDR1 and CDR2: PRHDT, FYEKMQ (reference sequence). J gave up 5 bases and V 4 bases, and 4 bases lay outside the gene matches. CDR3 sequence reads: CASSSDRGGDTQYF. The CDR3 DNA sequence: TGTGCCAGCAGCTCGGACAGGGGTGGAGATACGCAGTATTTT. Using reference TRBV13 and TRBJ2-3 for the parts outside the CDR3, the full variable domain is AAGVIQSPRHLIKEKRETATLKCYPIPRHDTVYWYQQGPGQDPQFLISFYEKMQSDKGSIPDRFSAQQFSDYHSELNMSSLELGDSALYFCASSSDRGGDTQYFGPGTRLTVL.

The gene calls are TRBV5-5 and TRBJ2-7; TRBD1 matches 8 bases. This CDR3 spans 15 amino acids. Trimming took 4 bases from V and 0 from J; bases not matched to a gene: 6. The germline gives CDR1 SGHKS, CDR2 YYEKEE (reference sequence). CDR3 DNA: TGTGCCAGCAGCCAGGGACAGGCTACCTCCTACGAGCAGTACTTC. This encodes CASSQGQATSYEQYF.

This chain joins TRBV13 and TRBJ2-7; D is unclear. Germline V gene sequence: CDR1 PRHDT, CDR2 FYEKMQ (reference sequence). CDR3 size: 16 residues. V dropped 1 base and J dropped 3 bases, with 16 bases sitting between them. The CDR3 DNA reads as TGTGCCAGCAGCTTAGTAGCAGCCTCCGTCTTCTACGAGCAGTACTTC. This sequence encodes CASSLVAASVFYEQYF.

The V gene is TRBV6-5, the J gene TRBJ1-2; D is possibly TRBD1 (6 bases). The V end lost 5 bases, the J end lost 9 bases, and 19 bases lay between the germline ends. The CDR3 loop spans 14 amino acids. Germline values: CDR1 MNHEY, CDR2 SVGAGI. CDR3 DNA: TGTGCCAGCAGTCCCCCCGGCGGGGGCAGAAGCTACACCTTC. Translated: CASSPPGGGRSYTF.

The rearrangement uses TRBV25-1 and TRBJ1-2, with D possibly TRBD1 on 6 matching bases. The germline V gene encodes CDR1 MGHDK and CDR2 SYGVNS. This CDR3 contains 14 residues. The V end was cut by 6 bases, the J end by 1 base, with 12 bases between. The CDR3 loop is CASREGERNYGYTF. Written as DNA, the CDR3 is TGTGCCAGCAGAGAGGGGGAGCGTAACTATGGCTACACCTTC.

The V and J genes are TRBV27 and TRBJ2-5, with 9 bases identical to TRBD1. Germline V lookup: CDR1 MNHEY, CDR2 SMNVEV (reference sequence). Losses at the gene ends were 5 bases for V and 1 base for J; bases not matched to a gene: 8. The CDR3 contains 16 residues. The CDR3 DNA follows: TGTGCCAGCAGTCCGTGGACAGGGGCGGTCCAAGAGACCCAGTACTTC. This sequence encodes CASSPWTGAVQETQYF.

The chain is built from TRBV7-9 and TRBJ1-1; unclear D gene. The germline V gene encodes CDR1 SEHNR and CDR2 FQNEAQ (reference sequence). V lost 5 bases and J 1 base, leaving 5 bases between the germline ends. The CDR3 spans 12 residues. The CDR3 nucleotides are TGTGCCAGCAGCCCAAAGAACACTGAAGCTTTCTTT. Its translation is CASSPKNTEAFF.